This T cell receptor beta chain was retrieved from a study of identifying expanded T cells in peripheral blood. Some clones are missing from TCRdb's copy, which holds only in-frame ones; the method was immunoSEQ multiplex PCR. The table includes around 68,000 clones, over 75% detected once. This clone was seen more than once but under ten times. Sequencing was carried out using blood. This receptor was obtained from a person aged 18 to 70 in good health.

The CDR3 spells CAWSPFGTANQPQHF. CDR3 bases: TGTGCCTGGAGTCCCTTCGGGACGGCAAATCAGCCCCAGCATTTT. The chain links TRBV30 to TRBJ1-5, with D maybe TRBD1 (5 bases). The germline V gene encodes CDR1 GTSNPN and CDR2 SVGIG (reference sequence). Trimming stripped 2 bases from V and 4 bases from J, with 15 bases between. The CDR3 has 15 residues.